This TCR beta chain derives from a study of blood T cell repertoires in COVID-19. With respect to this clone: Other DNA sequences within the sample encode an identical CDR3.

Original analysis: Quantification of nucleated cells was approximated via reference gene primer amplification. Clones were sequenced by immunoSEQ multiplex PCR, and TCRdb holds only the in-frame ones, with some missing. From that table come the V and J calls and clone size; the DNA was used to work out D and trimming. The table shows 110,000 to 150,000 clones, with 76% occurring only once. The trim removed 5 bases at V and 6 bases at J, leaving 6 bases unmatched. The CDR3 is 14 residues long. CDR1 and CDR2 from the germline V gene are MNHEY and SVGAGI. The rearrangement links TRBV6-5 to TRBJ1-4, with TRBD1 matching over 7 bases. The clonotype comes from a man aged 55 to 69 with acute or convalescent COVID-19. The source material was peripheral blood. As DNA, the CDR3 is TGTGCCAGCAGTCGGACAGGTTCGGATGAAAAACTGTTTTTT. This translates into CASSRTGSDEKLFF.